Shown below are 6 T cell receptor beta chains from a single sample sequenced in a study of blood T cell repertoires in COVID-19. TCRdb keeps only in-frame clones here, not all; method: immunoSEQ multiplex PCR. The table lists hundreds of thousands of clones, 80% to 90% of them singletons, with roughly 0.99% in the top ten. The specimen sequenced was PBMCs or T cells enriched from blood (not recorded which). These TCRs come from a man between 18 and 29 years old who had recovered from COVID-19.

In its sample, this clone is medium-sized. CDR3 bases: TGTGCCAGAAGCCCAACGACTAGCGGCTCCTACGAGCAGTACTTC. Translated, it gives CARSPTTSGSYEQYF. This chain uses TRBV5-3 with TRBJ2-7, with 9 nucleotides matching TRBD2. TRBV5-3 has ORF status, its function being uncertain. V lost 4 bases and J lost 0; bases outside the gene matches: 5. The CDR3 runs 15 residues.

This rearrangement joins TRBV9 to TRBJ1-5; D possibly corresponds to TRBD1 (5 bases). The germline gives CDR1 SGDLS, CDR2 YYNGEE. The CDR3 extends over 15 amino acids. V was shortened by 0 bases and J by 11 bases, with 18 bases between the two germline ends. The CDR3 DNA follows: TGTGCCAGCAGCGTAGGGTGGGGCGGAGAAGGAACCCAGCATTTT. Protein product: CASSVGWGGEGTQHF.

This CDR3 reads CASSASGSGNTIYF. In DNA form, the CDR3 reads TGTGCCAGCTCAGCTTCGGGCTCTGGAAACACCATATATTTT. The chain combines TRBV7-3 with TRBJ1-3; no clear D. Trimming cost V 8 bases and J 0 bases, with 11 bases left between them. Germline values: CDR1 SGHTA, CDR2 FQGTGA. This CDR3 is built from 14 residues.

This chain links TRBV10-3 with TRBJ1-1; TRBD1 aligns across 11 bases. CDR3 length: 15 residues. CDR1 ENHRY and CDR2 SYGVKD come from the germline V gene. J gave up 6 bases and V 3 bases, and 6 bases lay outside the gene matches. The DNA for the CDR3 is TGTGCCATCAGTGACCGGGACAGGGGGTCAGCTGAAGCTTTCTTT. It specifies CAISDRDRGSAEAFF.

The chain carries TRBV6-5 and TRBJ1-4; D perhaps matches TRBD1 (6 bases). The CDR3 extends over 15 amino acids. Germline V gene data show CDR1 as MNHEY and CDR2 as SVGAGI. V lost 2 bases, J lost 7 bases, and 14 bases lay in between. CDR3: CASSYEAGVGEKLFF. CDR3 DNA: TGTGCCAGCAGTTACGAGGCAGGGGTGGGTGAAAAACTGTTTTTT.

This clone turned up a few times. The chain links TRBV19 to TRBJ1-2; TRBD1 might be the D (5 bases). Germline values: CDR1 LNHDA, CDR2 SQIVND (reference sequence). V lost 3 bases, J lost 3 bases, and 14 bases lay in between. The CDR3 is 15 residues long. CDR3 loop: CASSIFGGEYYGYTF. Written as DNA, the CDR3 is TGTGCCAGTAGTATCTTTGGGGGGGAGTACTATGGCTACACCTTC.